The 31 T cell receptor beta chains given below trace back to one sample, sequenced in a study of OX40 agonist ivuxolimab in advanced cancers. Generated by immunoSEQ multiplex PCR, the TCRdb table keeps only in-frame clones and is missing some. The repertoire has about 86,000 clones, roughly nine tenths of them found once; the top ten carry less than 1.5%. Sequencing was performed on CD4+ or CD8+ T cells sorted from blood, taken in a trial of the OX40 agonist ivuxolimab. Receptor source: an adult with an advanced solid tumor such as melanoma, head and neck, liver or kidney cancer.

Only a few counts were recorded for this clone. V is TRBV18 and J is TRBJ1-6; D remains ambiguous. Trimming removed 5 bases at V and 9 bases at J, with 17 bases between. Per germline, CDR1 KGHSH and CDR2 LQKENI. The CDR3 runs to 15 residues. CDR3 residues: CASSAYQEIGSPLHF. For the CDR3, the DNA is TGTGCCAGCTCAGCCTACCAGGAAATAGGTTCACCCCTCCACTTT.

J is TRBJ1-1 and V is TRBV28; TRBD1 aligns across 8 bases. The germline gives CDR1 MDHEN, CDR2 SYDVKM. The J segment lost 0 bases and the V segment lost 3 bases, leaving 12 bases of the junction unmatched. This CDR3 comprises 18 residues. The CDR3: CASSFPTLRGRLNTEAFF. The CDR3 coding sequence is TGTGCCAGCAGTTTCCCCACGCTCAGGGGGCGTTTGAACACTGAAGCTTTCTTT.

V and J are TRBV19 and TRBJ1-1, with TRBD1 as a possible D gene (6 bases). Deletions cut 6 bases from V and 4 bases from J, with 15 bases between. The CDR3 spans 14 residues. Germline loops: CDR1 LNHDA, CDR2 SQIVND (reference sequence). Written as DNA, the CDR3 is TGTGCCAGTAGCGACACAGGGCAAGGCACTGAAGCTTTCTTT. Its protein product is CASSDTGQGTEAFF.

The sample holds one count of this clone. The gene calls are TRBV11-3 and TRBJ2-6, with TRBD1 identical over 7 bases. V lost 2 bases to trimming and J lost 0 bases; unmatched junction nucleotides: 10. The CDR3 has 19 residues. Looked up from germline, CDR1 is SGHNT and CDR2 is YENEEA. In DNA form, the CDR3 reads TGTGCCAGCAGCTTATCATGGACAGGTACCCACTCTGGGGCCAACGTCCTGACTTTC. Amino acids: CASSLSWTGTHSGANVLTF.

J is TRBJ2-3 and V is TRBV6-6, with 8 nucleotides matching TRBD2. The junction had 5 bases not matched to a gene; V was cut back by 8 bases and J by 1 base. CDR3 length: 14 amino acids. From germline, CDR1 is MNHNY and CDR2 SVGAGI (reference sequence). The CDR3 DNA reads TGTGCCAGCCGCGGGAGGTTAGGCACAGATACGCAGTATTTT. It yields the protein CASRGRLGTDTQYF.

The chain recombines TRBV27 with TRBJ2-7; D gene unclear. Germline V gives CDR1 MNHEY, CDR2 SMNVEV (reference sequence). The CDR3 contains 14 residues. V shed 4 bases and J shed 4 bases, with 14 bases lying between them. CDR3 nucleotides: TGTGCCAGCAGTTCTATGACAAGGTCTTACGAGCAGTACTTC. Its protein product is CASSSMTRSYEQYF.

J is TRBJ1-5 and V is TRBV5-8; possibly TRBD1 for D (5 bases). Germline assignment: CDR1 SGHTS and CDR2 YDEGEE. The CDR3 length is 14 residues. Trimming pared 1 base from V and 6 bases from J, leaving 11 bases between. DNA for the CDR3: TGTGCCAGCAGCTTGCGCAGGGATGCTCAGCCCCAGCATTTT. It is translated as CASSLRRDAQPQHF. Filled out from reference TRBV5-8 and TRBJ1-5, the complete variable domain reads EAGVTQSPTHLIKTRGQQATLRCSPISGHTSVYWYQQALGLGLQFLLWYDEGEERNRGNFPPRFSGRQFPNYSSELNVNALELEDSALYLCASSLRRDAQPQHFGDGTRLSIL.

This clone showed up just once. This rearrangement joins TRBV23-1 to TRBJ2-7; perhaps TRBD1 as D (6 bases). TRBV23-1 is marked as an open reading frame, function uncertain. Trimming shortened V by 0 bases and J by 1 base, and 13 bases separated the two germline ends. The CDR3 consists of 16 residues. The CDR3 protein is CASSQSAPGVSYEQYF. CDR3 DNA: TGCGCCAGCAGTCAATCGGCACCAGGGGTATCCTACGAGCAGTACTTC.

The chain recombines TRBV7-2 with TRBJ2-7; 7 bases align to TRBD1. Germline values: CDR1 SGHTA, CDR2 FQGNSA. After removal of 5 bases from V and 5 bases from J, the junction contained 9 bases not matched to a gene. CDR3 length: 14 residues. The CDR3 spells CASSPRQGTHEQYF. DNA of the CDR3: TGTGCCAGCAGCCCGAGACAGGGAACCCACGAGCAGTACTTC.

The J gene is TRBJ1-4, the V gene TRBV19; possibly TRBD1 for D (6 bases). V was trimmed by 4 bases and J by 0 bases, leaving 9 bases between them. Per the germline V gene, CDR1 is LNHDA and CDR2 is SQIVND (reference sequence). This CDR3 has 15 residues. CDR3 loop: CASSTRQATNEKLFF. In DNA, the CDR3 is TGTGCCAGTAGTACCCGACAGGCAACTAATGAAAAACTGTTTTTT.

The J gene is TRBJ1-5, the V gene TRBV29-1; 7 bases line up with TRBD1. Per germline, CDR1 SQVTM and CDR2 ANQGSEA. Trimming took 4 bases from V and 1 from J; bases not matched to a gene: 4. CDR3 size: 14 residues. The CDR3: CSVGQGLSNQPQHF. The DNA for the CDR3 is TGCAGCGTTGGACAGGGCTTGAGCAATCAGCCCCAGCATTTT.

The chain employs TRBV5-1 and TRBJ2-1; 11 positions match TRBD2. The CDR3 sequence is 18 residues long. J lost 0 bases, V lost 2 bases, and 7 bases had no gene match. Germline V gives CDR1 SGHRS, CDR2 YFSETQ. The CDR3 spells CASSLGLAGDNSYNEQFF. In DNA, the CDR3 is TGCGCCAGCAGCTTAGGACTAGCGGGCGATAACTCCTACAATGAGCAGTTCTTC.

The rearrangement uses TRBV6-1 and TRBJ2-7, with D perhaps TRBD2 (6 bases). CDR1 MNHNS and CDR2 SASEGT come from the germline V gene. The CDR3 spans 15 residues. Between the trimmed V and J ends, which lost 6 bases and 2 bases, there was a span of 17 bases. As DNA, the CDR3 is TGTGCCAGCAGCTTAGCAGGGACTGACCCCTACGAGCAGTACTTC. Its protein is CASSLAGTDPYEQYF.

The chain carries TRBV14 and TRBJ1-1; D gene ambiguous. The V end lost 4 bases, the J end lost 3 bases, and 6 bases lay between the germline ends. The CDR3 has 12 residues. The germline CDR1 and CDR2 sequences are SGHDN and FVKESK. Here the CDR3 DNA reads TGTGCCAGCAGCCTGGCCCACACTGAAGCTTTCTTT. It translates to CASSLAHTEAFF.

This rearrangement joins TRBV28 to TRBJ1-5; tentatively, D is TRBD1 (5 bases). Germline V lookup: CDR1 MDHEN, CDR2 SYDVKM. The ends were cut back, 7 bases at V and 1 base at J, with 11 bases in the middle. CDR3 length equals 14 residues. Written as DNA, the CDR3 is TGTGCCAGCATCTCCGACAGAAGCAATCAGCCCCAGCATTTT. As protein: CASISDRSNQPQHF.

V is TRBV7-2 and J is TRBJ1-5; a possible D gene is TRBD1 (5 bases). Deletions cut 5 bases from V and 6 bases from J, with 8 bases between. The CDR3 length is 12 residues. Germline V lookup: CDR1 SGHTA, CDR2 FQGNSA. CDR3 sequence reads: CASSRDSQPQHF. CDR3 coding DNA: TGTGCCAGCAGCAGAGACAGTCAGCCCCAGCATTTT.

V usage is TRBV18 and J usage is TRBJ2-7; 11 bases are a match to TRBD2. J was trimmed by 2 bases and V by 4 bases; bases with no gene match: 4. Germline V gene data show CDR1 as KGHSH and CDR2 as LQKENI. The CDR3 length is 15 residues. CDR3 in amino acids: CASSRGTSGTYEQYF. CDR3 in DNA: TGTGCCAGCTCACGGGGGACTAGCGGCACCTACGAGCAGTACTTC.

J is TRBJ2-6 and V is TRBV5-4; tentative D call: TRBD2 (6 bases). In germline, CDR1 is SGHNT, CDR2 YYREEE (reference sequence). The length of the CDR3 is 18 residues. Trimming pared 1 base from V and 0 bases from J, leaving 14 bases between. As DNA, the CDR3 is TGTGCCAGCAGCTTGTCGTCTAGCGCGAACTCTGGGGCCAACGTCCTGACTTTC. Its translation is CASSLSSSANSGANVLTF.

A single count supports this clone. The V gene is TRBV5-4, the J gene TRBJ2-1, with 7 bases identical to TRBD1. The CDR3 is made up of 14 amino acids. The V segment lost 2 bases and the J segment 7 bases; nucleotides outside the gene matches: 6. Germline values: CDR1 SGHNT, CDR2 YYREEE (reference sequence). CDR3 sequence: CASSFRGQGNEQFF. DNA of the CDR3: TGTGCCAGCAGCTTTAGGGGGCAGGGTAATGAGCAGTTCTTC.

The rearrangement links TRBV6-6 to TRBJ1-1; D gene uncertain. Trimming cost V 4 bases and J 6 bases, with 9 bases left between them. CDR1 and CDR2 (germline): MNHNY, SVGAGI (reference sequence). The CDR3 runs 12 residues. CDR3 residues: CASSLVQSEAFF. CDR3 bases: TGTGCCAGCAGTTTGGTTCAATCTGAAGCTTTCTTT.

This clone was detected a few times. This chain links TRBV6-1 with TRBJ1-5; no definite D call. Per the germline V gene, CDR1 is MNHNS and CDR2 is SASEGT. The CDR3 is 14 residues long. Trimming took 7 bases from V and 1 from J, leaving 11 bases between them. The CDR3 reads CASTDSGSNQPQHF. The DNA for the CDR3 is TGTGCCAGCACCGATTCAGGCAGCAATCAGCCCCAGCATTTT.

The chain is built from TRBV15 and TRBJ2-3; maybe TRBD2 (6 bases). CDR3 size: 16 residues. The germline V gene has CDR1 LNHNV and CDR2 YYDKDF (reference sequence). V was pared by 1 base and J by 2 bases, with 13 bases between. CDR3 bases: TGTGCCACCAGCAGAGGTGACGGACTACACACAGATACGCAGTATTTT. This gives the protein CATSRGDGLHTDTQYF.

The chain employs TRBV14 and TRBJ2-7, with 7 positions matching TRBD1. This CDR3 comprises 14 residues. With 1 base clipped from V and 4 bases from J, the junction kept 4 bases outside the gene matches. Per germline, CDR1 SGHDN and CDR2 FVKESK. In nucleotides, the CDR3 is TGTGCCAGCAGCCAAGTCGGCAGGGGGTACGAGCAGTACTTC. It translates to CASSQVGRGYEQYF.

The chain uses TRBV19 and TRBJ1-5; tentatively, D is TRBD1 (6 bases). CDR3 size: 15 residues. The germline V gene encodes CDR1 LNHDA and CDR2 SQIVND (reference sequence). The V end lost 6 bases, the J end lost 6 bases, and 18 bases lay between the germline ends. This CDR3 is CASSLSGALGQPQHF. The CDR3 bases are TGTGCCAGTAGCCTTTCGGGGGCTTTGGGTCAGCCCCAGCATTTT. Filled out from reference TRBV19 and TRBJ1-5, the complete variable domain reads DGGITQSPKYLFRKEGQNVTLSCEQNLNHDAMYWYRQDPGQGLRLIYYSQIVNDFQKGDIAEGYSVSREKKESFPLTVTSAQKNPTAFYLCASSLSGALGQPQHFGDGTRLSIL.

The chain joins TRBV7-3 to TRBJ2-6; D is undetermined. CDR1 and CDR2 (germline): SGHTA, FQGTGA. Between the trimmed V and J ends, which lost 1 base and 4 bases, there was a span of 11 bases. This CDR3 has 16 amino acids. Here the CDR3 reads CASSLIAGSGANVLTF. The CDR3 DNA reads as TGTGCCAGCAGCTTAATCGCCGGGTCCGGGGCCAACGTCCTGACTTTC.

V usage is TRBV5-4 and J usage is TRBJ2-5; the match to TRBD2 covers 9 bases. The CDR3 extends over 14 amino acids. Germline V gives CDR1 SGHNT, CDR2 YYREEE (reference sequence). After removal of 4 bases from V and 5 bases from J, the junction contained 6 bases not matched to a gene. CDR3 region: CASSPGLASETQYF. In DNA form, the CDR3 reads TGTGCCAGCAGCCCGGGACTAGCCTCGGAGACCCAGTACTTC.

CDR3 sequence reads: CASRDRTREETQYF. The CDR3 nucleotides read TGTGCCAGTAGAGACAGGACCAGAGAGGAGACCCAGTACTTC. The V gene is TRBV19, the J gene TRBJ2-5; possible D gene TRBD1, 6 bases. V was pared by 6 bases and J by 5 bases, with 16 bases between. CDR1 is LNHDA, CDR2 SQIVND, per germline (reference sequence). The CDR3 sequence is 14 residues long.

The chain recombines TRBV7-9 with TRBJ2-3, with a possible D match to TRBD1 (6 bases). Deletions cut 4 bases from V and 8 bases from J, with 19 bases between. Per the germline V gene, CDR1 is SEHNR and CDR2 is FQNEAQ (reference sequence). The CDR3 totals 15 residues. CDR3 residues: CASSSQGPSLGTQYF. The DNA of the CDR3 is TGTGCCAGCAGCTCACAGGGACCGTCTCTTGGTACGCAGTATTTT.

The CDR3 here is CASSRGERDRETQYF. CDR3 in DNA: TGTGCCAGCAGCCGGGGGGAGCGAGACAGAGAGACCCAGTACTTC. V is TRBV11-3 and J is TRBJ2-5, with 7 bases matching TRBD2. From germline, CDR1 is SGHNT and CDR2 YENEEA. The CDR3 loop spans 15 amino acids. The junction had 10 bases not matched to a gene; V was cut back by 5 bases and J by 4 bases.

This rearrangement joins TRBV4-1 to TRBJ2-1; 13 bases agree with TRBD2. This CDR3 region has 17 residues. Germline assignment: CDR1 MGHRA and CDR2 YSYEKL. V was clipped by 3 bases and J by 8 bases; unmatched bases: 10. Written as DNA, the CDR3 is TGCGCCAGCAGCCAGGGACTAGCGGGACCAAAACTGCATGAGCAGTTCTTC. This sequence encodes CASSQGLAGPKLHEQFF.

The chain employs TRBV6-6 and TRBJ1-4; 9 nucleotides line up with TRBD1. Germline CDR1 MNHNY, CDR2 SVGAGI (reference sequence). The CDR3 has 14 amino acids. J was trimmed by 6 bases and V by 7 bases; bases with no gene match: 6. The CDR3 sequence: CASTRRDRDEKLFF. In nucleotides, the CDR3 is TGTGCCAGCACCCGACGGGACAGGGATGAAAAACTGTTTTTT.